This T cell receptor beta chain was identified in a study of shared clonotypes between healthy human individuals. CDR3 length equals 11 residues. From germline, CDR1 is SGHNT and CDR2 YYREEE (reference sequence). V lost 2 bases and J lost 6, with 6 bases in between. Genomic DNA belonging to each subset was distributed in equal measure over several immunoSEQ plates. Measured with immunoSEQ multiplex PCR; TCRdb has only the in-frame clones, and not every one. Of about 690,000 clones in the sample, 90% were seen once. The receptor was isolated from a man aged 18 to 35 in good health. Some clones in this sample may be carry-over from other donors' samples. This chain connects TRBV5-4 to TRBJ2-7, with unresolved D. The sequenced material came from memory CD8+ T cells from PBMCs. Documented subset: CD45RO+ cells pooled with CCR7-negative TemRA cells. CDR3 bases: TGTGCCAGCAGCTTTGGTGGCGAGCAGTACTTC. Translating gives CASSFGGEQYF.